This TCR beta chain was recovered during a study of naive and memory T cell subsets. V was shortened by 4 bases and J by 3 bases, with 9 bases between the two germline ends. The CDR3 length is 13 residues. CD4+ T cell IFNgamma after overnight CMV lysate exposure gave donor CMV status. Both TRBC1 and TRBC2 were covered by a beta constant-region primer of two equimolar oligonucleotides. Nested alpha and beta constant-region primers with the SP2 primer drove four PCR rounds on ligated cDNA. A single record per CDR3 protein comes from TCRdb applying MiXCR to the UMI-ligation and nested PCR reads. The sample has over 75,000 distinct CDR3 sequences, around 13% seen once.

The rearrangement joins TRBV12-3 or TRBV12-4 to TRBJ1-1; D may be TRBD1 (6 bases). Sequencing input: central memory CD4+ T cells from blood. The clonotype originates from a human donor in good health. The chain's CDR3 is CASSWKGDTEAFF. The CDR3, as DNA: TGTGCCAGCAGTTGGAAGGGGGACACTGAAGCTTTCTTT.